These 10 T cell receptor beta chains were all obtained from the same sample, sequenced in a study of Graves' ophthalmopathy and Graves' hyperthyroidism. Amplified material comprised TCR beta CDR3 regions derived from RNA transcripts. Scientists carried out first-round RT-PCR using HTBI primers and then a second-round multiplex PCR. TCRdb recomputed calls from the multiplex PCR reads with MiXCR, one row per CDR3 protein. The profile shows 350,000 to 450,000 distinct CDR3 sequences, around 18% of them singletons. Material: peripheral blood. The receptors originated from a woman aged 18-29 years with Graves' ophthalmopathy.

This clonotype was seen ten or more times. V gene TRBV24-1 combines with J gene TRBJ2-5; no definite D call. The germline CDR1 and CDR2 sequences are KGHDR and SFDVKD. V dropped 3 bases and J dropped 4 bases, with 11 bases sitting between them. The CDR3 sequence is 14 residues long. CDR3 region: CATSDLGPSETQYF. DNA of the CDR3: TGTGCCACCAGTGATCTAGGGCCCTCAGAGACCCAGTACTTC.

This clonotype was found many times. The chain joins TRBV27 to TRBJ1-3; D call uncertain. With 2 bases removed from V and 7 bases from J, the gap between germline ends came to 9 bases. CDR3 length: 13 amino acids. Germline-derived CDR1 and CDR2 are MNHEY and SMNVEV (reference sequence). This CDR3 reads CASSLTEGNTIYF. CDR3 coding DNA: TGTGCCAGCAGTTTAACCGAGGGCAACACCATATATTTT.

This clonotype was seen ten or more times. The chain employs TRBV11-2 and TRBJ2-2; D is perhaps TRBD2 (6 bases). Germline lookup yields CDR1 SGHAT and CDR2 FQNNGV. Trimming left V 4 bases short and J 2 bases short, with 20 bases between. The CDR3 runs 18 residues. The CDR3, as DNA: TGTGCCAGCAGCTCCCTACCGAGAGACGGACTAAACACCGGGGAGCTGTTTTTT. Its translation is CASSSLPRDGLNTGELFF.

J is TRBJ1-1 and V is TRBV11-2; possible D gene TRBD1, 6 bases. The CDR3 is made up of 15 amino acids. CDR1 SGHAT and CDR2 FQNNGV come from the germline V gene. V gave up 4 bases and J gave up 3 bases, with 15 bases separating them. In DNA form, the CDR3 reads TGTGCCAGCAGCTGGGGGCCGGCGAGGGACACTGAAGCTTTCTTT. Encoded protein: CASSWGPARDTEAFF.

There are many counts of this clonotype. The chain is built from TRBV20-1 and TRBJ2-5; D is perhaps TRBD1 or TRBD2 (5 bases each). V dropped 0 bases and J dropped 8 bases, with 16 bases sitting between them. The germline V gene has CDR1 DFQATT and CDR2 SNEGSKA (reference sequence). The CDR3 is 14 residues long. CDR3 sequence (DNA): TGCAGTGCTAGAGATGCCGGGACGAGCTATACCCAGTACTTC. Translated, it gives CSARDAGTSYTQYF.

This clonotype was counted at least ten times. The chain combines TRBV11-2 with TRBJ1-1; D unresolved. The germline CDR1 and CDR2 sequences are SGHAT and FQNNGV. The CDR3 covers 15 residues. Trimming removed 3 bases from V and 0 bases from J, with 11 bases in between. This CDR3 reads CASSLPPELNTEAFF. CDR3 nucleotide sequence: TGTGCCAGCAGCTTGCCTCCAGAGCTGAACACTGAAGCTTTCTTT.

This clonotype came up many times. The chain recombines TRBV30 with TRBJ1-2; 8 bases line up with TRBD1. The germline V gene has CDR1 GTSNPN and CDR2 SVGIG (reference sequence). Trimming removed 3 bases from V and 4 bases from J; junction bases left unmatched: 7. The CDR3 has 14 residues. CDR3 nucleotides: TGTGCCTGGAGAAATGGACAGGGAGTCTATGGCTACACCTTC. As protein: CAWRNGQGVYGYTF.

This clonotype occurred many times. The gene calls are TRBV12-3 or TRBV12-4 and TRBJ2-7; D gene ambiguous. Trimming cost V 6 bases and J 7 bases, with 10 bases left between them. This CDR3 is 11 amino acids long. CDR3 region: CASRGRKEQYF. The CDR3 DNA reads TGTGCCAGCAGGGGTAGAAAGGAGCAGTACTTC.

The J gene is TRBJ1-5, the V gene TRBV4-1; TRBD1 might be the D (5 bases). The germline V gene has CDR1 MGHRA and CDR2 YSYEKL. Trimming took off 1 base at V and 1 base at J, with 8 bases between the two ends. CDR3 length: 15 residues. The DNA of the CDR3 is TGCGCCAGCAGCCAAGCCGACAGAAGCAATCAGCCCCAGCATTTT. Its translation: CASSQADRSNQPQHF.

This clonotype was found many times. The DNA for the CDR3 is TGTGCCAGCAGTTTTGGCAGCTTCGGGTACGAGCAGTACTTC. Translation: CASSFGSFGYEQYF. The chain has TRBV12-3 or TRBV12-4 and TRBJ2-7; no clear D. The CDR3 length is 14 residues. Trimming stripped 3 bases from V and 4 bases from J, with 13 bases between.